Listed here is a single TCR beta chain. The sample is drawn from a study of T cell responses to AZD1222 COVID-19 vaccine. From germline, CDR1 is SGHTS and CDR2 YDEGEE. Trimming at V came to 0 bases and at J to 1 base, leaving 11 bases not matched to a gene. The CDR3 contains 20 residues. The data were produced by immunoSEQ multiplex PCR, yet TCRdb's version contains in-frame clones alone and is incomplete. The data show under 150,000 clones, roughly 93% seen once. The specimen comprised peripheral blood, sampled 28 days after the second AZD1222 dose. V gene TRBV5-8 combines with J gene TRBJ2-5; 14 bases align to TRBD2. The receptor was isolated from an adult who received the AZD1222 COVID-19 vaccine. The DNA for the CDR3 is TGTGCCAGCAGCTTGGCTGGACTAGCGGGAGGAGGTCGGCCCCAAGAGACCCAGTACTTC. Translating gives CASSLAGLAGGGRPQETQYF.